These 21 T cell receptor beta chains originate from one sample sequenced in a study of breast tumors, draining lymph nodes, adjacent tissues. In TCRdb, the multiplex PCR reads were re-called with MiXCR into one record per CDR3 protein. Seen here are roughly 110,000 distinct CDR3 sequences, 30% observed once, and the top ten hold approximately 5.4%. Samples came from axillary lymph nodes draining the breast cancer. Sequencing was performed on axillary lymph node tissue. Source of these receptors: a female donor with breast cancer. Some clones in this sample may be carry-over from other donors' samples.

Ten or more counts support this clonotype. This chain joins TRBV7-8 and TRBJ2-1; 8 bases are shared with TRBD2. The CDR3 spans 14 residues. The germline gives CDR1 SGHVS, CDR2 FQNEAQ. The CDR3 loop is CLSTSNRGTSEQFF. The DNA for the CDR3 is TGTTTATCCACTTCGAATCGGGGGACTAGTGAGCAGTTCTTC.

The chain employs TRBV7-6 and TRBJ2-1, with TRBD2 matching 10 bases. Germline assignment: CDR1 SGHVS and CDR2 FNYEAQ. The CDR3 runs to 21 residues. The J segment lost 5 bases and the V segment lost 2 bases, leaving 21 bases of the junction unmatched. The CDR3 loop is CASSLRSDPTTSSGSNNEQFF. The CDR3 DNA reads as TGTGCCAGCAGCTTAAGGTCAGACCCCACGACCTCTAGCGGGAGTAACAATGAGCAGTTCTTC.

This clonotype was recorded at least ten times. A much larger clone sits a single nucleotide away, making a read error possible. The V and J genes are TRBV9 and TRBJ1-2, with D tentatively TRBD1 (5 bases). CDR1 and CDR2 from the germline V gene are SGDLS and YYNGEE. The CDR3 totals 15 residues. CDR3: CASSVDWGDYYGSTF. CDR3 nucleotides: TGTGCCAGCAGCGTAGACTGGGGGGACTACTATGGCTCCACCTTC.

In this sample, this clonotype turned up many times. The chain links TRBV5-1 to TRBJ1-2; 7 nucleotides line up with TRBD1. The trim removed 0 bases at V and 0 bases at J, leaving 5 bases unmatched. The CDR3 runs 16 residues. Germline V lookup: CDR1 SGHRS, CDR2 YFSETQ. Here the CDR3 reads CASSLAAGTANYGYTF. The CDR3 region has the DNA TGCGCCAGCAGCTTGGCCGCGGGGACAGCTAACTATGGCTACACCTTC.

This sequence joins TRBV20-1 and TRBJ1-4; no definite D call. Germline lookup yields CDR1 DFQATT and CDR2 SNEGSKA (reference sequence). V lost 2 bases, J lost 5 bases, and 9 bases lay in between. The CDR3 is made up of 13 amino acids. CDR3 protein: CSARRRRNEKLFF. CDR3 sequence (DNA): TGCAGTGCTAGAAGGCGGCGGAATGAAAAACTGTTTTTT.

This clonotype was counted ten times or more. The chain couples TRBV3-1 to TRBJ2-6, with TRBD2 matching over 7 bases. J gave up 0 bases and V 5 bases, and 7 bases lay outside the gene matches. In germline, CDR1 is LGHDT, CDR2 YNNKEL (reference sequence). The CDR3 has 17 amino acids. Written as DNA, the CDR3 is TGTGCCAGCAGCTTTAGTGGGGGGGGCTCTGGGGCCAACGTCCTGACTTTC. It is translated as CASSFSGGGSGANVLTF.

There are many counts of this clonotype. This sequence joins TRBV20-1 and TRBJ2-7; D call uncertain. Trimming removed 1 base at V and 1 base at J, with 8 bases between. This CDR3 is 13 amino acids long. Germline CDR1 DFQATT, CDR2 SNEGSKA (reference sequence). The CDR3 protein is CSARATGSYEQYF. CDR3 bases: TGCAGTGCTAGAGCAACCGGGTCCTACGAGCAGTACTTC.

This clonotype was observed many times. The genes are TRBV4-3 and TRBJ1-6; D remains unclear. Per the germline V gene, CDR1 is LGHNA and CDR2 is YSLEER. The CDR3 sequence is 17 residues long. The germline V and J ends were trimmed by 1 base and 0 bases, with 10 bases remaining between them. Here the CDR3 reads CASSQGTGGSYNSPLHF. Here the CDR3 DNA reads TGCGCCAGCAGCCAAGGGACGGGAGGCTCCTATAATTCACCCCTCCACTTT.

This clonotype was recorded at least ten times. The V call is TRBV4-2, the J call TRBJ1-2; D ambiguous. The V and J ends lost 0 bases and 4 bases respectively, with 18 bases between them. From germline, CDR1 is LGHNA and CDR2 YNFKEQ. There are 17 residues in the CDR3. The CDR3, as DNA: TGTGCCAGCAGCCAAGAACTGGTCGGCCAGCGATTCTATGGCTACACCTTC. It codes for CASSQELVGQRFYGYTF.

Of note for this clonotype: The final CDR3 position lacks the conserved phenylalanine or tryptophan, pointing to a likely read error. The CDR3 loop reads CSALPLAKNIQYL. CDR3 DNA: TGCAGTGCTCTACCCCTAGCCAAAAACATTCAGTACCTC. The gene calls are TRBV20-1 and TRBJ2-4; no clear D. This CDR3 has 13 amino acids. Looked up from germline, CDR1 is DFQATT and CDR2 is SNEGSKA (reference sequence). V was cut by 5 bases and J by 0 bases, with 8 bases left in between.

This clonotype was detected ten times or more. The genes are TRBV6-5 and TRBJ2-3, with 7 positions matching TRBD2. The CDR3 loop spans 17 amino acids. Per germline, CDR1 MNHEY and CDR2 SVGAGI. J was trimmed by 3 bases and V by 2 bases; bases with no gene match: 11. CDR3 bases: TGTGCCAGCAGTTACAGGGCTGGGGGGGGTAAAACAGATACGCAGTATTTT. Translation gives CASSYRAGGGKTDTQYF.

This clonotype was picked up many times. The chain is built from TRBV11-2 and TRBJ1-2; D gene uncertain. With 1 base removed from V and 4 bases from J, the gap between germline ends came to 10 bases. Germline values: CDR1 SGHAT, CDR2 FQNNGV. CDR3 length: 14 residues. The DNA for the CDR3 is TGTGCCAGCAGCTTAGGTTCCGTCGCCTATGGCTACACCTTC. This codes for CASSLGSVAYGYTF.

This clonotype was recorded many times. The rearrangement links TRBV11-2 to TRBJ2-3; 8 nucleotides agree with TRBD2. Looked up from germline, CDR1 is SGHAT and CDR2 is FQNNGV. This CDR3 comprises 17 residues. The V segment lost 4 bases and the J segment 5 bases; nucleotides outside the gene matches: 14. The CDR3 region has the DNA TGTGCCAGCAGCTGGGGGCGTGGAGCGGGAGAACTAGATACGCAGTATTTT. Its protein product is CASSWGRGAGELDTQYF.

This clonotype showed up many times. This chain connects TRBV7-9 to TRBJ1-4, with D possibly TRBD1 on 5 matching bases. The V gene lost 5 bases and the J gene lost 6 bases, with 16 bases spanning the gap. Germline V gene lookup returns CDR1 SEHNR and CDR2 FQNEAQ (reference sequence). This CDR3 has 15 residues. The CDR3 DNA reads TGTGCCAGCAGCCGGGGGAGCCAAGGCTATGAAAAACTGTTTTTT. The encoded protein is CASSRGSQGYEKLFF.

This clonotype was seen ten or more times. The chain has TRBV30 and TRBJ2-1; D is unclear. CDR1 and CDR2 (germline): GTSNPN, SVGIG (reference sequence). This CDR3 comprises 14 residues. The CDR3 DNA is TGTGACGGAATGATCTCCGATAGGTGCAATGAGCAGTTCTTC. It translates to CDGMISDRCNEQFF.

This clonotype came up many times. V gene TRBV6-5 combines with J gene TRBJ2-1; no definite D call. The CDR3 covers 11 residues. Germline assignment: CDR1 MNHEY and CDR2 SVGAGI. The V gene lost 6 bases and the J gene lost 10 bases, with 10 bases spanning the gap. The CDR3 sequence is CASRGYREQFF. CDR3 bases: TGTGCCAGCAGGGGGTATCGCGAGCAGTTCTTC.

About this clonotype itself: One end of the junction fails to match germline, which may point to a read error. The rearrangement links TRBV5-1 to TRBJ1-4, with 8 bases fitting TRBD1. Germline values: CDR1 SGHRS, CDR2 YFSETQ. The CDR3 runs 20 residues. The CDR3 DNA is TGCGCCAGCAGCGCGCTTAAGCGGGAGGGGCAGGGGGCCTACAATGAAACACTGTTTTTT. It encodes CASSALKREGQGAYNETLFF.

This clonotype was picked up many times. The genes are TRBV5-4 and TRBJ1-2, with unresolved D. Germline V gene data show CDR1 as SGHNT and CDR2 as YYREEE (reference sequence). V shed 4 bases and J shed 8 bases, with 15 bases lying between them. The CDR3 consists of 13 residues. The CDR3 DNA follows: TGTGCCAGCAGCGAACCTACAGCATCCGGCTACACCTTC. This gives the protein CASSEPTASGYTF.

There are many counts of this clonotype. The rearrangement joins TRBV2 to TRBJ2-1; 9 bases fit TRBD1. CDR1 and CDR2 from the germline V gene are SNHLY and FYNNEI. The CDR3 covers 13 residues. V lost 8 bases to trimming and J lost 5 bases; unmatched junction nucleotides: 4. Here the CDR3 reads CASAGDRDNEQFF. CDR3 in DNA: TGTGCCAGCGCCGGGGACAGGGACAATGAGCAGTTCTTC.

Many counts were recorded for this clonotype. The gene calls are TRBV28 and TRBJ2-7, with D maybe TRBD2 (5 bases). The CDR3 consists of 16 residues. The V gene's germline CDR1 is MDHEN and CDR2 SYDVKM. V gave up 2 bases and J gave up 3 bases, with 17 bases separating them. The CDR3 DNA reads TGTGCCAGCAGTTTACCCTTGGGAGAGCGCGGCTACGAGCAGTACTTC. The encoded protein is CASSLPLGERGYEQYF.

The chain uses TRBV5-4 and TRBJ1-1; 7 positions agree with TRBD1. This CDR3 has 14 residues. Germline V gene sequence: CDR1 SGHNT, CDR2 YYREEE (reference sequence). J gave up 1 base and V 4 bases, and 4 bases lay outside the gene matches. The CDR3 loop reads CASSLGTENTEAFF. CDR3 in DNA: TGTGCCAGCAGCCTAGGGACAGAGAACACTGAAGCTTTCTTT.